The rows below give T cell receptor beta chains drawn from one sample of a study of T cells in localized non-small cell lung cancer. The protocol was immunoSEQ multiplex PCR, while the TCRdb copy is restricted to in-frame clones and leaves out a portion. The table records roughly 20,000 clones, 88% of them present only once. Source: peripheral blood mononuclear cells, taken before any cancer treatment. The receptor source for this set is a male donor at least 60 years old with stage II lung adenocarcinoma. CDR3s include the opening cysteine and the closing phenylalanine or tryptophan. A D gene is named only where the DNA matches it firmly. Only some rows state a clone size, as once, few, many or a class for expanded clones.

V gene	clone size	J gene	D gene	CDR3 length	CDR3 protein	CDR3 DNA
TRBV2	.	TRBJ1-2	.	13	CASSEGVSYGYTF	TGTGCCAGCAGTGAGGGGGTTTCGTATGGCTACACCTTC
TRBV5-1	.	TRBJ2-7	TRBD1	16	CASSPIPGGASEEQYF	TGCGCCAGCAGCCCCATTCCAGGGGGCGCTTCTGAAGAGCAGTACTTC
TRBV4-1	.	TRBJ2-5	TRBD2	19	CASSLQSGRASGRVETQYF	TGCGCCAGCAGCCTACAATCTGGGAGGGCTAGCGGGAGGGTTGAGACCCAGTACTTC
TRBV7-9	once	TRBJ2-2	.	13	CASSRANTGELFF	TGTGCCAGCAGCAGGGCGAACACCGGGGAGCTGTTTTTT
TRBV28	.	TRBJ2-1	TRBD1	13	CASSTGASNEQFF	TGTGCCAGCAGTACAGGGGCTTCCAATGAGCAGTTCTTC
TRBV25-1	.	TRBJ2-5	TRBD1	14	CASSTNRGEETQYF	TGTGCCAGCAGTACAAACAGGGGAGAAGAGACCCAGTACTTC
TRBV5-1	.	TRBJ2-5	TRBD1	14	CASSLGGQSQTQYF	TGCGCCAGCAGCTTGGGGGGACAGAGTCAGACCCAGTACTTC
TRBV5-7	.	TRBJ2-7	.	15	CASSRTGRGSYEQYF	TGTGCCAGCAGTCGGACGGGACGGGGCTCCTACGAGCAGTACTTC
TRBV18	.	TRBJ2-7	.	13	CASSPFSSYEQYF	TGTGCCAGCTCACCCTTTAGCTCCTACGAGCAGTACTTC
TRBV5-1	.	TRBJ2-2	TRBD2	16	CASSLAGTSRTGELFF	TGCGCCAGCAGCTTGGCCGGGACTAGTAGAACCGGGGAGCTGTTTTTT
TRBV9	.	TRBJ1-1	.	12	CASSVGTGRTFF	TGTGCCAGCAGCGTAGGAACCGGGAGAACTTTCTTT
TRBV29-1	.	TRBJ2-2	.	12	CSARRRAGELFF	TGCAGCGCGCGTCGGAGGGCCGGGGAGCTGTTTTTT
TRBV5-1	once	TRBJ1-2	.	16	CARGAGGARFNYGYTF	TGCGCCCGCGGGGCTGGGGGGGCTCGTTTTAACTATGGCTACACCTTC
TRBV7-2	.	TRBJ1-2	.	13	CASSLNRVRGYTF	TGTGCCAGCAGCTTGAACAGGGTCAGGGGCTACACCTTC
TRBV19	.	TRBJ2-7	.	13	CASSILNSYEQYF	TGTGCCAGTAGTATTTTAAACTCCTACGAGCAGTACTTC
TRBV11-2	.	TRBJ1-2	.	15	CASSSNGQTNYGYTF	TGTGCCAGCAGCTCTAATGGGCAGACTAACTATGGCTACACCTTC
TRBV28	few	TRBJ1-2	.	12	CASSLRDYGYTF	TGTGCCAGCAGTTTGCGGGACTATGGCTACACCTTC
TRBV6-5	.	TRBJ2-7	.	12	CASSPVGGEQYF	TGTGCCAGCAGTCCAGTAGGGGGCGAGCAGTACTTC
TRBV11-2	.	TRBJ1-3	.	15	CASSPRTASGNTIYF	TGTGCCAGCAGCCCAAGGACAGCCTCTGGAAACACCATATATTTT
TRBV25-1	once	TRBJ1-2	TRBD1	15	CASSEYGTEGYGYTF	TGTGCCAGCAGTGAATACGGGACAGAGGGCTATGGCTACACCTTC
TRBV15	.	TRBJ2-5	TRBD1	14	CATSLDRGRETQYF	TGTGCCACCAGTCTTGACAGGGGGCGGGAGACCCAGTACTTC
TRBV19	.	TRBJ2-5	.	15	CASSTGKGADETQYF	TGTGCCAGTAGTACGGGGAAAGGAGCAGATGAGACCCAGTACTTC
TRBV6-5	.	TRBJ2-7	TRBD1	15	CASSTNRGVQYEQYF	TGTGCCAGCAGTACAAACAGGGGGGTCCAATACGAGCAGTACTTC
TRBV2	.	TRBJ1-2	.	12	CASRARIYGYTF	TGTGCCAGCAGGGCGCGCATTTATGGCTACACCTTC
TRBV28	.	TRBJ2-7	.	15	CASRGPGLVLGEQYF	TGTGCCAGCAGGGGGCCGGGACTCGTACTGGGAGAGCAGTACTTC
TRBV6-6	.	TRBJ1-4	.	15	CASSGGGLFNEKLFF	TGTGCCAGCAGTGGGGGAGGACTGTTTAATGAAAAACTGTTTTTT
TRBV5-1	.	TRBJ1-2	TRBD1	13	CASSSTGGNGYTF	TGCGCCAGCAGCTCGACAGGGGGTAATGGCTACACCTTC
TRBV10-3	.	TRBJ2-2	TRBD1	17	CATGHPQGGAGTGELFF	TGTGCCACCGGCCATCCCCAAGGGGGCGCGGGTACCGGGGAGCTGTTTTTT
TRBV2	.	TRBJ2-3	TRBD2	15	CASSEARMGGDTQYF	TGTGCCAGCAGTGAAGCGAGGATGGGGGGGGATACGCAGTATTTT
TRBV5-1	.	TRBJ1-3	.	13	CASSSGTGNTIYF	TGCGCCAGCAGTTCAGGGACAGGAAACACCATATATTTT
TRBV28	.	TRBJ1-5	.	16	CASSLTGGSFNQPQHF	TGTGCCAGCAGTTTAACGGGGGGCTCCTTCAATCAGCCCCAGCATTTT
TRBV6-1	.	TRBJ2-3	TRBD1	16	CASSDWDRGLKNTQYF	TGTGCCAGCAGTGATTGGGACAGGGGGCTCAAAAATACGCAGTATTTT
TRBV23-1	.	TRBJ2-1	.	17	CASSQILLAGGYNEQFF	TGCGCCAGCAGTCAGATCCTCTTGGCGGGTGGCTACAATGAGCAGTTCTTC
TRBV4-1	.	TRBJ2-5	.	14	CASSPGSSRETQYF	TGCGCCAGCAGCCCGGGGAGTAGTAGGGAGACCCAGTACTTC
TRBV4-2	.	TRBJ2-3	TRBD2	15	CASSQGLAYTDTQYF	TGTGCCAGCAGCCAAGGACTAGCATACACAGATACGCAGTATTTT
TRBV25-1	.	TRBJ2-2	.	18	CASSEIDGGQRNTGELFF	TGTGCCAGCAGTGAAATCGATGGGGGGCAAAGGAACACCGGGGAGCTGTTTTTT
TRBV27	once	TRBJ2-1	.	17	CASSLPPIAASYNEQFF	TGTGCCAGCAGTCTTCCCCCAATAGCGGCCTCCTACAATGAGCAGTTCTTC
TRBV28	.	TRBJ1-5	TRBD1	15	CASSPSGTGPEPQHF	TGTGCCAGCAGTCCTAGCGGGACAGGCCCCGAGCCCCAGCATTTT
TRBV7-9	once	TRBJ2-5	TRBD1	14	CASSLGQGVETQYF	TGTGCCAGCAGCTTGGGACAGGGGGTAGAGACCCAGTACTTC
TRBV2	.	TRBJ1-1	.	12	CASVDRGTEAFF	TGTGCCTCCGTGGACAGAGGGACTGAAGCTTTCTTT
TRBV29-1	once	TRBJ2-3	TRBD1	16	CSVEATGGTGTDTQYF	TGCAGCGTTGAAGCGACAGGGGGGACTGGCACAGATACGCAGTATTTT
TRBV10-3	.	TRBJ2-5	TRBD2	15	CAISQGGRAGVTQYF	TGTGCCATCAGTCAAGGCGGGAGGGCGGGGGTGACCCAGTACTTC
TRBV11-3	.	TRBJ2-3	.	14	CASSPYTQPDTQYF	TGTGCCAGCAGCCCTTATACACAGCCAGATACGCAGTATTTT
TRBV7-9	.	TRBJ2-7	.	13	CASSSATQYEQYF	TGTGCCAGCAGCTCCGCGACCCAGTACGAGCAGTACTTC
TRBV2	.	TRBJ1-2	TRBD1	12	CASTGQGYGYTF	TGTGCCAGCACCGGACAGGGTTATGGCTACACCTTC
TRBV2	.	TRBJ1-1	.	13	CASIGTENTEAFF	TGTGCCAGCATCGGGACGGAGAACACTGAAGCTTTCTTT
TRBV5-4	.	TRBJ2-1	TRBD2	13	CASKLAGTDEQFF	TGTGCCAGCAAACTAGCGGGAACAGATGAGCAGTTCTTC
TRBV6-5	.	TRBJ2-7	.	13	CASRLGQGYEQYF	TGTGCCAGCAGACTAGGGCAGGGCTACGAGCAGTACTTC
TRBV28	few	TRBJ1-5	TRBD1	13	CASGGQGNQPQHF	TGTGCCAGTGGTGGACAGGGCAATCAGCCCCAGCATTTT
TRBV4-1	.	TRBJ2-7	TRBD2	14	CASSPGLAGYEQYF	TGCGCCAGCAGCCCGGGACTAGCGGGGTACGAGCAGTACTTC
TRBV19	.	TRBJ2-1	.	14	CASSIDREYNEQFF	TGTGCCAGTAGCATCGACAGAGAATACAATGAGCAGTTCTTC
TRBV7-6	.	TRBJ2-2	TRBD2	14	CASSSLAGVVELFF	TGTGCCAGCAGCTCTTTAGCGGGAGTTGTGGAGCTGTTTTTT
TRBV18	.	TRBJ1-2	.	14	CASSPRRGLEGYTF	TGTGCCAGCTCACCAAGGCGGGGCCTTGAAGGCTACACCTTC
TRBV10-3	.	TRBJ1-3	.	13	CAISGQDGNTIYF	TGTGCCATCAGTGGACAGGATGGAAACACCATATATTTT
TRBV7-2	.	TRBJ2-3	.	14	CASSFVVFLDTQYF	TGTGCCAGCAGCTTTGTAGTATTTTTGGATACGCAGTATTTT